This T cell receptor (beta chain) is drawn from a study of CXCR3-negative and CXCR3-positive naive CD8 T cells. Study at large: For each library, about 1.5 +/- 0.3 million TRB reads were obtained, some 130 million in total.

The authors prepared UMI-labeled TRB cDNA libraries by 5' RACE. TCRdb re-called the 5' RACE reads and shows each CDR3 protein once, DNA omitted. Across about 130,000 distinct CDR3 sequences, the top ten clones capture around 0.54% of the sample. Study results and caveats: The study found more hydrophobic TRB CDR3s in CXCR3-positive naive cells than in CXCR3-negative naive cells. Comparably high diversity was seen in both naive subsets, and much lower diversity in memory CD8+ cells.

In regard to this clonotype: Antigen unknown.

CD45RO-CCR7+CD27+CD95- characterized naive CD8+ T cells. The specimen was naive CXCR3+ CD8+ T cells from blood. Subset reported: CD45RO-CCR7+CD27+CD95- naive CD8+ T cells expressing CXCR3 (TNR3+). This receptor was taken from a human donor in good health. Some clones in this sample may be carry-over from other donors' samples.

CDR3 in amino acids: CASSLRGYEQYF. The chain uses TRBV28 and TRBJ2-7. The CDR3 totals 12 residues. Germline V gene data show CDR1 as MDHEN and CDR2 as SYDVKM.